This T cell receptor beta chain was identified during a study of T-cell memory formation after mild COVID-19. This clonotype was seen more than once but under ten times. Its antigen is undetermined. The study, taken as a whole, reports: A second wave of clones peaked on day 37, and their SARS-CoV-2 specificity went unconfirmed. Contracting CD8+ clones were enriched in EMRA, CD4+ mainly in CM and EM.

The CDR3 has 14 amino acids. V gave up 3 bases and J gave up 1 base, with 9 bases separating them. Germline V lookup: CDR1 SEHNR, CDR2 FQNEAQ (reference sequence). With constant-segment primers, 5'RACE yielded cDNA libraries of TCR alpha and TCR beta that carried sample barcodes and UMIs. Each CDR3 protein is one row after TCRdb ran MiXCR on the 5' RACE reads. The table shows over 120,000 distinct CDR3 sequences, with almost 25% occurring only once. V usage is TRBV7-9 and J usage is TRBJ1-1; D might be TRBD1 (5 bases). The source is an adult woman who had mild COVID-19 (a few samples of this study predate the infection). Cell type and time point are not known. Specimen: PBMCs or a T cell subset sorted from them (not recorded which). CDR3 bases: TGTGCCAGCAGCTTCGGGACGGAGAACACTGAAGCTTTCTTT. Amino acids: CASSFGTENTEAFF.